This is a list of T cell receptor beta chains from one sample in a study of blood T cell repertoires in COVID-19. Libraries were prepared by immunoSEQ multiplex PCR; TCRdb keeps only in-frame clonotypes and omits some of them. Among roughly 200,000 clones, roughly 90% were seen once, and the ten largest hold more than 2%. Sequenced sample: PBMCs or T cells enriched from blood (not recorded which). These receptors originate from a young woman who had recovered from COVID-19. The CDR3 runs from the conserved cysteine through the conserved F or W. The order of the fields is D gene, clone size, V gene, J gene, CDR3 DNA, CDR3 protein. D genes are given only for firm matches. For some rows the clone size is stated as once, few or many, or as a class when expanded; others skip it.

>-|-|TRBV19|TRBJ1-4
TGTGCCAGTAGTATGAAAGCTGGGATGGGAGATGAAAAACTGTTTTTT
CASSMKAGMGDEKLFF
>TRBD1|-|TRBV5-1|TRBJ1-5
TGCGCCAGCAGAGGAGGGGGACAGGGAAGACCCCAGCATTTT
CASRGGGQGRPQHF
>-|-|TRBV4-2|TRBJ2-2
TGTGCCAGCAGCCTCCAATCAGGGTCGGACACCGGGGAGCTGTTTTTT
CASSLQSGSDTGELFF
>TRBD1|once|TRBV5-6|TRBJ2-7
TGTGCCAGCAGCTTGGGGACAGGGCTCTACGAGCAGTACTTC
CASSLGTGLYEQYF
>-|once|TRBV3-1/TRBV3-2|TRBJ1-1
TGTGCCAGCAGCCAAGATAGCCTACTGATTGCCGCTTTCTTT
CASSQDSLLIAAFF
>-|-|TRBV2|TRBJ2-1
TGTGCCAGCAAATTAAGGGCAGGGGGGCTAGATGAGCAGTTCTTC
CASKLRAGGLDEQFF
>-|-|TRBV29-1|TRBJ1-1
TGCAGCGTTGAGGTACGGGAAGGCACTGAAGCTTTCTTT
CSVEVREGTEAFF
>-|-|TRBV7-3|TRBJ1-1
TGTGCCAGCAGCCCCCAGACAAGGATGAACACTGAAGCTTTCTTT
CASSPQTRMNTEAFF
>TRBD2|-|TRBV2|TRBJ2-3
TGTGCCAGCAGTGTCGGACTAGCGGGCACAGATACGCAGTATTTT
CASSVGLAGTDTQYF
>-|-|TRBV27|TRBJ1-1
TGTGCCAGCAGGGGGCTGGGCCAGAACACTGAAGCTTTCTTT
CASRGLGQNTEAFF
>TRBD1|-|TRBV10-3|TRBJ1-6
TGTGCCATCAGTGAGTTAGACAGGGTGGAGGATTCACCCCTCCACTTT
CAISELDRVEDSPLHF
>-|-|TRBV18|TRBJ1-4
TGTGCCAGCTCACCTCTTGGGACACCCAATGAAAAACTGTTTTTT
CASSPLGTPNEKLFF
>TRBD1|-|TRBV18|TRBJ1-1
TGTGCCAGCTCACTAGGGACAGGCTCTGAAGCTTTCTTT
CASSLGTGSEAFF
>-|-|TRBV6-1|TRBJ1-5
TGTGCCAGCAGTGGAGCCCGGGGTGGAGATCAGCCCCAGCATTTT
CASSGARGGDQPQHF
>TRBD2|-|TRBV28|TRBJ2-6
TGTGCCAGCAGCCGGGGACTAGCGGGGGACCTCTCTGGGGCCAACGTCCTGACTTTC
CASSRGLAGDLSGANVLTF
>-|-|TRBV11-1|TRBJ1-2
TGTGCCAGCAGCTCCGGTGACTTGGGTGGCTACACCTTC
CASSSGDLGGYTF
>TRBD1|-|TRBV5-4|TRBJ2-2
TGTGCCAGCAGCTTGTGGACAGGGGGTCTGACCGGGGAGCTGTTTTTT
CASSLWTGGLTGELFF
>-|-|TRBV3-1/TRBV3-2|TRBJ2-5
TGTGCCAGCAGCCAACTCGCGGGGCAGTGGGAGACCCAGTACTTC
CASSQLAGQWETQYF
>-|once|TRBV10-3|TRBJ2-3
TGTGCCATCAGTGAGTCTTCAGGAGATACGCAGTATTTT
CAISESSGDTQYF
>-|-|TRBV6-5|TRBJ1-4
TGTGCCAGCACCCCCGGAAGCGAGGCAGGGGAAAAACTGTTTTTT
CASTPGSEAGEKLFF
>-|-|TRBV7-2|TRBJ1-1
TGTGCCAGCAAACCCTCGGGCAGGGCCGACACTGAAGCTTTCTTT
CASKPSGRADTEAFF
>-|-|TRBV7-9|TRBJ1-1
TGTGCCAGCAGCCGAGGACATGCCTTGGGCACTGAAGCTTTCTTT
CASSRGHALGTEAFF
>-|few|TRBV4-3|TRBJ1-5
TGCGCCAGCAGCCAAGGAACGGGTCTGAGCAATCAGCCCCAGCATTTT
CASSQGTGLSNQPQHF
>TRBD2|-|TRBV24-1|TRBJ2-5
TGTGCCACCAGTGATCTGGGACTAGCGGGAGAAGAGACCCAGTACTTC
CATSDLGLAGEETQYF
>TRBD1|-|TRBV7-2|TRBJ1-5
TGTGCCAGCAGCATACTGACAGGGTTCAATCAGCCCCAGCATTTT
CASSILTGFNQPQHF
>-|once|TRBV19|TRBJ1-1
TGTGCCAGTACCAGCACTCGGGGGGCTGAAGCTTTCTTT
CASTSTRGAEAFF
>TRBD2|-|TRBV9|TRBJ2-1
TGTGCCAGCAGCGGGGACTACTACCCTGCCAACAATGAGCAGTTCTTC
CASSGDYYPANNEQFF
>-|-|TRBV16|TRBJ1-1
TGTGCCAGCGAGGGGACAAACGAAGCTTTCTTT
CASEGTNEAFF
>-|-|TRBV5-5|TRBJ1-2
TGTGCCAGCAGCTTGGCCGGTACGGGAGCTAACTATGGCTACACCTTC
CASSLAGTGANYGYTF
>TRBD1|-|TRBV19|TRBJ2-7
TGTGCCAGTAGTATTGGACAGGGGGCCTACGAGCAGTACTTC
CASSIGQGAYEQYF
>-|-|TRBV7-3|TRBJ2-1
TGTGCCAGCAGCTCTGGACAGAGCTCCTACAATGAGCAGTTCTTC
CASSSGQSSYNEQFF
>-|few|TRBV7-8|TRBJ1-1
TGTGCCAGCAGCTTAGTTTCAGGGGTAGTGCTCACTGAAGCTTTCTTT
CASSLVSGVVLTEAFF
>-|-|TRBV7-2|TRBJ2-7
TGTGCCAGCAGCTTAGAAGCCGGGAGAACCTACGAGCAGTACTTC
CASSLEAGRTYEQYF
>TRBD2|-|TRBV6-4|TRBJ2-3
TGTGCCAGCATGATGACTAGCGGGGGGACGGCTACGCAGTATTTT
CASMMTSGGTATQYF
>-|-|TRBV3-1/TRBV3-2|TRBJ1-5
TGTGCCAGCAGCCAAGCCTCGGGTACGGATCAGCCCCAGCATTTT
CASSQASGTDQPQHF
>-|once|TRBV5-6|TRBJ1-4
TGTGCCAGCAGCTGGGGGCCGGTTGGAGAAAAACTGTTTTTT
CASSWGPVGEKLFF
>TRBD1|few|TRBV13|TRBJ1-6
TGTGCCAGCAGCTTAGTCGGACAGGGCGTCCTTAATTCACCCCTCCACTTT
CASSLVGQGVLNSPLHF
>-|-|TRBV19|TRBJ1-4
TGTGCCAGTAGTGACCCGGAGACAGCTAATGAAAAACTGTTTTTT
CASSDPETANEKLFF
>TRBD1|-|TRBV3-1/TRBV3-2|TRBJ1-2
TGTGCCAGCAGCCCCGGGACAGGGAGGAGGTATGGCTACACCTTC
CASSPGTGRRYGYTF
>-|-|TRBV18|TRBJ1-5
TGTGCCAGCGGCGACTCGACAGTTAGCAATCAGCCCCAGCATTTT
CASGDSTVSNQPQHF
>TRBD1|-|TRBV7-2|TRBJ1-2
TGTGCCAGCAGCTTAGCGCGGGGACAGGTCGCTAACTATGGCTACACCTTC
CASSLARGQVANYGYTF
>TRBD2|-|TRBV4-1|TRBJ2-5
TGCGCCAGCAGCCAAGATGATGCGGGAGGGCGGGGGACCCAGTACTTC
CASSQDDAGGRGTQYF
>-|-|TRBV4-1|TRBJ2-4
TGCGCCAGCAGCCAAGATATGTCCAAAAACATTCAGTACTTC
CASSQDMSKNIQYF
>-|-|TRBV5-1|TRBJ1-6
TGCGCCAGCAGCTTGGCGAGACAGGATTATAATTCACCCCTCCACTTT
CASSLARQDYNSPLHF
>TRBD1|-|TRBV7-9|TRBJ2-7
TGTGCCAGCAGCCATTCCCCGGGACAGGGCTTTTACGAGCAGTACTTC
CASSHSPGQGFYEQYF
>TRBD1|-|TRBV24-1|TRBJ1-1
TGTGCCACCAGTGATCGTCCCGGGACAGGGAAGCGGGACACTGAAGCTTTCTTT
CATSDRPGTGKRDTEAFF
>-|-|TRBV29-1|TRBJ1-4
TGCAGCGTCCTTCGGACAGACGCAAATGAAAAACTGTTTTTT
CSVLRTDANEKLFF
>-|-|TRBV7-9|TRBJ1-4
TGTGCCAGCAGCTCGACAGGCGGAAATGAAAAACTGTTTTTT
CASSSTGGNEKLFF
>-|once|TRBV18|TRBJ2-5
TGTGCCAGCTCACCACGGGCAGCCCAAGAGACCCAGTACTTC
CASSPRAAQETQYF
>TRBD1|-|TRBV19|TRBJ1-2
TGTGCCAGTACCCCAATGGACAGGGTGAACTATGGCTACACCTTC
CASTPMDRVNYGYTF
>-|-|TRBV29-1|TRBJ2-2
TGCAGCGTTGAGTGGGCAGTACACACCGGGGAGCTGTTTTTT
CSVEWAVHTGELFF
>-|-|TRBV7-2|TRBJ1-3
TGTGCCAGCAGCTTAGTGGCGAGGCTGAACACCATATATTTT
CASSLVARLNTIYF
>-|-|TRBV13|TRBJ2-3
TGTGCCAGCAGCACTGCGTCGGCAGGGAAAACAGATACGCAGTATTTT
CASSTASAGKTDTQYF
>-|-|TRBV11-3|TRBJ1-1
TGTGCCAGCAGCTTTTTAACAGGGAAGAACACTGAAGCTTTCTTT
CASSFLTGKNTEAFF
>TRBD2|-|TRBV4-3|TRBJ2-7
TGCGCCAGCAGCCAAGAAGGGACTAGCGGCCTCTACGAGCAGTACTTC
CASSQEGTSGLYEQYF